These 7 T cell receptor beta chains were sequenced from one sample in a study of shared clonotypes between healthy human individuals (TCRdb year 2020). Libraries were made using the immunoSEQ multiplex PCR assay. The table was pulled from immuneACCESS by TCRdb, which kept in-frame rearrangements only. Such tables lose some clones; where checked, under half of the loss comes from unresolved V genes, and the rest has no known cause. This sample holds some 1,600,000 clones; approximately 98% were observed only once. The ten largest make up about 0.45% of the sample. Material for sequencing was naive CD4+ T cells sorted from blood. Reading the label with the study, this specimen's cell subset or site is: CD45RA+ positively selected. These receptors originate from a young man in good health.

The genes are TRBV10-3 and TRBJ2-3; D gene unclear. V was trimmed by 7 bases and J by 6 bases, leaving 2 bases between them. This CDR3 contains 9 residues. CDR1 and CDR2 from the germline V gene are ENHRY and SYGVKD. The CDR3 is CAITDTQYF. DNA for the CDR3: TGTGCCATCACTGATACGCAGTATTTT.

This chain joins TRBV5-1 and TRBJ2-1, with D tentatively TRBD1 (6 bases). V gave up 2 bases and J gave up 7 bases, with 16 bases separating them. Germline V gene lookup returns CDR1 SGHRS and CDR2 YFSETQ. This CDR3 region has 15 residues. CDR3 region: CASSFQHRDRNEQFF. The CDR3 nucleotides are TGCGCCAGCAGCTTCCAACACAGGGATAGGAATGAGCAGTTCTTC.

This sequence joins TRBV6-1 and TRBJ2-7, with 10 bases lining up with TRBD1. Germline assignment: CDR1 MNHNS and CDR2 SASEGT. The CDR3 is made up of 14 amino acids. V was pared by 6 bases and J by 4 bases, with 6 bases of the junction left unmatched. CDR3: CASRRTGGGYEQYF. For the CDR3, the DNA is TGTGCCAGCAGAAGGACAGGGGGTGGGTACGAGCAGTACTTC.

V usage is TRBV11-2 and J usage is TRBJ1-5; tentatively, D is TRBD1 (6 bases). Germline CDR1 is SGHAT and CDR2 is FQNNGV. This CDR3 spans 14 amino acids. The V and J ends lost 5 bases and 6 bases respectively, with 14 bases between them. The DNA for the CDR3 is TGTGCCAGCAGCCTACCGGGGGCTGGTCAGCCCCAGCATTTT. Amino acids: CASSLPGAGQPQHF.

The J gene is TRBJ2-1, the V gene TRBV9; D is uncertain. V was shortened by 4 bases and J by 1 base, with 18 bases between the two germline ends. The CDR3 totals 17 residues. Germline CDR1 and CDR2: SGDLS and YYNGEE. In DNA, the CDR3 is TGTGCCAGCAGCACGAATGCCAAGGGTCCTTCCTACAATGAGCAGTTCTTC. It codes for CASSTNAKGPSYNEQFF.

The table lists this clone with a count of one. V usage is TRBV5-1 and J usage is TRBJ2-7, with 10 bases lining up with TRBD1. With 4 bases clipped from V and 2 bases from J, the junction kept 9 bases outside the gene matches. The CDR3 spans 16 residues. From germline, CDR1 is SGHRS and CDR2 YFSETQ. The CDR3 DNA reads TGCGCCAGCAGCCAGGACAGGGGGTTTCCTACCTACGAGCAGTACTTC. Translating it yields CASSQDRGFPTYEQYF.

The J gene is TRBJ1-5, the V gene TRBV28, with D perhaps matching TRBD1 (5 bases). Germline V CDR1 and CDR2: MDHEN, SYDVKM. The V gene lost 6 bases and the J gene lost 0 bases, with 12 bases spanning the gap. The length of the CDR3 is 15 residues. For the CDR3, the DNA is TGTGCCAGCAGCTTTGGACATAATAGCAATCAGCCCCAGCATTTT. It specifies CASSFGHNSNQPQHF.